The entry below gives a single T cell receptor (beta chain) sequence along with its context. What it binds is not known. The sample originates from a study of Ad26.COV2.S vaccination and SARS-CoV-2 variants. Study-level information: Among those in the COV1001 Ad26.COV2.S trial arm was the donor. Ad26.COV2.S shots went into the muscle once or twice, 56 days apart. Study-wide points: Once vaccination had occurred, spike-specific CD8+ and CD4+ T cell responses reportedly showed substantial breadth.

This sample's treatment: some 19 received Ad26.COV2.S at low or high dose, single or two shots; several received placebo; per-sample allocation not given. All samples were drawn on day 63, counting from the first vaccine or placebo injection. Libraries were prepared by immunoSEQ multiplex PCR; TCRdb keeps only in-frame clonotypes and omits some of them. The profile shows approximately 300,000 clones, around four fifths of them singletons. V lost 6 bases and J lost 4, with 13 bases in between. The CDR3 is 14 residues long. CDR1 and CDR2 (germline): MNHEY, SMNVEV (reference sequence). The clonotype was recovered from a person between 18 and 60 years old who received the Ad26.COV2.S COVID-19 vaccine or a placebo. The gene calls are TRBV27 and TRBJ2-1; D possibly corresponds to TRBD2 (5 bases). This specimen consisted of peripheral blood, obtained in a trial of Ad26.COV2.S vaccine versus placebo. CDR3 DNA sequence: TGTGCCAGCAGCCGGAACTCGGGGTACAATGAGCAGTTCTTC. This encodes CASSRNSGYNEQFF.